What follows are 23 T cell receptor beta chains derived from one specimen sequenced in a study of hypomethylating agent response in myelodysplastic syndrome. Some clones are missing from TCRdb's copy, which holds only in-frame ones; the method was immunoSEQ multiplex PCR. The sample has 1,500 to 2,500 clones, 70% to 90% seen once. This specimen consisted of bone marrow, obtained before or after starting hypomethylating agent treatment for myelodysplastic syndrome (not recorded which). Receptors originate from a human donor with myelodysplastic syndrome.

The genes are TRBV27 and TRBJ2-3; D remains unclear. V lost 6 bases and J 0 bases, leaving 7 bases between the germline ends. The length of the CDR3 is 13 residues. Germline V gene data show CDR1 as MNHEY and CDR2 as SMNVEV (reference sequence). CDR3 sequence (DNA): TGTGCCAGCAGACTGGCTAGCACAGATACGCAGTATTTT. It encodes CASRLASTDTQYF.

This chain uses TRBV18 with TRBJ2-1; D might be TRBD1 (6 bases). V was shortened by 2 bases and J by 6 bases, with 23 bases between the two germline ends. Germline V gene sequence: CDR1 KGHSH, CDR2 LQKENI. This CDR3 is built from 18 residues. CDR3 protein: CASSPSAPYQGLSNEQFF. The CDR3 nucleotides read TGTGCCAGCTCACCAAGTGCCCCGTATCAGGGGCTGAGCAATGAGCAGTTCTTC.

The chain combines TRBV29-1 with TRBJ1-5, with D perhaps matching TRBD1 (5 bases). Trimming stripped 0 bases from V and 2 bases from J, with 8 bases between. CDR1 SQVTM and CDR2 ANQGSEA come from the germline V gene. The CDR3 extends over 14 amino acids. The CDR3 reads CSVEEGGCNQPQHF. CDR3 DNA sequence: TGCAGCGTTGAAGAGGGGGGTTGCAATCAGCCCCAGCATTTT.

The chain is built from TRBV2 and TRBJ1-5; 9 nucleotides match TRBD1. Germline trimming cut 4 bases from V and 6 bases from J; bases unmatched to any gene: 1. The germline CDR1 and CDR2 sequences are SNHLY and FYNNEI. This CDR3 has 13 residues. The CDR3, as DNA: TGTGCCAGCAGTGGGACAGGGGTTCAGCCCCAGCATTTT. This encodes CASSGTGVQPQHF.

In regard to this clone: Germline is not matched at one junction end, which may reflect a read error. Other nucleotide sequences in the sample specify the same CDR3. The V call is TRBV5-1, the J call TRBJ2-5; no definite D call. The CDR3 extends over 13 amino acids. From germline, CDR1 is SGHRS and CDR2 YFSETQ. CDR3 DNA: TGCGCCAGCAGCTTGTTATTCCAAGAGACACAGTACTTC. Its translation: CASSLLFQETQYF.

The rearrangement joins TRBV30 to TRBJ2-3; perhaps TRBD2 as D (5 bases). The V gene's germline CDR1 is GTSNPN and CDR2 SVGIG (reference sequence). Trimming left V 3 bases short and J 0 bases short, with 7 bases between. The CDR3 extends over 13 amino acids. This chain's CDR3 is CAWSGISTDTQYF. CDR3 DNA: TGTGCCTGGAGCGGGATAAGCACAGATACGCAGTATTTT.

This clone has just one count. The rearrangement uses TRBV19 and TRBJ2-1, with D maybe TRBD1 (6 bases). The V and J ends lost 4 bases and 9 bases respectively, with 13 bases between them. Germline-derived CDR1 and CDR2 are LNHDA and SQIVND (reference sequence). The CDR3 loop spans 13 amino acids. The CDR3 bases are TGTGCCAGTAGTAGACAGGTCTCTCCTGAGCAGTTCTTC. Translated, it gives CASSRQVSPEQFF.

This rearrangement joins TRBV19 to TRBJ2-6; a possible D gene is TRBD2 (5 bases). Germline loops: CDR1 LNHDA, CDR2 SQIVND (reference sequence). V lost 6 bases to trimming and J lost 0 bases, with 21 bases between them. The CDR3 sequence is 19 residues long. The CDR3 DNA follows: TGTGCCAGTAGGCTAATGCATGTCGGGATAAGCTCTGGGGCCAACGTCCTGACTTTC. Its translation: CASRLMHVGISSGANVLTF. The variable domain in full, completed from reference TRBV19 and TRBJ2-6, reads DGGITQSPKYLFRKEGQNVTLSCEQNLNHDAMYWYRQDPGQGLRLIYYSQIVNDFQKGDIAEGYSVSREKKESFPLTVTSAQKNPTAFYLCASRLMHVGISSGANVLTFGAGSRLTVL.

The V gene is TRBV6-5, the J gene TRBJ1-5; 10 nucleotides match TRBD1. Per the germline V gene, CDR1 is MNHEY and CDR2 is SVGAGI. Trimming at V came to 6 bases and at J to 5 bases, leaving 7 bases not matched to a gene. CDR3 length: 15 amino acids. The DNA of the CDR3 is TGTGCCAGCAGACAGGACAGGGGGAACGATCAGCCCCAGCATTTT. Encoded protein: CASRQDRGNDQPQHF.

V and J are TRBV12-5 and TRBJ2-3; the D gene is possibly TRBD2 (5 bases). The CDR3 totals 14 residues. Looked up from germline, CDR1 is LGHNT and CDR2 is FRNRAP. V was shortened by 6 bases and J by 4 bases, with 14 bases between the two germline ends. CDR3 DNA sequence: TGTGCTAGTGGGTCGGGGAATAGTCCAGATACGCAGTATTTT. Its translation: CASGSGNSPDTQYF. Variable domain in full (rest from reference TRBV12-5 and TRBJ2-3): DARVTQTPRHKVTEMGQEVTMRCQPILGHNTVFWYRQTMMQGLELLAYFRNRAPLDDSGMPKDRFSAEMPDATLATLKIQPSEPRDSAVYFCASGSGNSPDTQYFGPGTRLTVL.

The rearrangement links TRBV6-6 to TRBJ1-1; 10 nucleotides align to TRBD1. This CDR3 has 15 amino acids. The ends lost 5 bases at V and 6 bases at J; junction bases unmatched: 9. Germline-derived CDR1 and CDR2 are MNHNY and SVGAGI (reference sequence). Here the CDR3 reads CASSGQTGGQAEAFF. The CDR3 bases are TGTGCCAGCAGTGGCCAGACAGGGGGCCAGGCTGAAGCTTTCTTT.

V usage is TRBV5-5 and J usage is TRBJ2-3; TRBD1 matches 9 bases. Germline V CDR1 and CDR2: SGHKS, YYEKEE (reference sequence). This CDR3 contains 16 residues. V was pared by 3 bases and J by 3 bases, with 8 bases of the junction left unmatched. CDR3 residues: CASSSPWTGETDTQYF. The CDR3 DNA is TGTGCCAGCAGCTCCCCTTGGACAGGGGAAACAGATACGCAGTATTTT.

The chain recombines TRBV4-1 with TRBJ2-5, with D maybe TRBD2 (6 bases). The J call may be faulty, since TRBJ2-7 better matches the DNA end. CDR3 length: 15 amino acids. CDR1 MGHRA and CDR2 YSYEKL come from the germline V gene. DNA of the CDR3: TGCGCCAGCAGCCAGTCCCTCGGGGGTACCTACGAGCAGTACTTC. Translated, it gives CASSQSLGGTYEQYF.

The chain employs TRBV18 and TRBJ2-3; 10 nucleotides line up with TRBD2. The length of the CDR3 is 15 residues. The V gene's germline CDR1 is KGHSH and CDR2 LQKENI. The V and J ends lost 3 bases and 1 base, in that order; junction bases with no gene match: 1. CDR3: CASSPLAGGTDTQYF. The CDR3 region has the DNA TGTGCCAGCTCACCTCTAGCGGGGGGCACAGATACGCAGTATTTT.

The chain couples TRBV4-2 to TRBJ2-1, with 8 bases aligning to TRBD1. V trimming: 1 base; J trimming: 3 bases; junction bases outside the gene matches: 2. There are 15 residues in the CDR3. Germline V gene sequence: CDR1 LGHNA, CDR2 YNFKEQ. In DNA, the CDR3 is TGTGCCAGCAGCCAAGCTGGGACAGGCTACAATGAGCAGTTCTTC. Its protein is CASSQAGTGYNEQFF.

Sample share makes this clone large (0.1 to 1%). The rearrangement joins TRBV2 to TRBJ2-1; D remains ambiguous. Trimming removed 3 bases at V and 9 bases at J, with 6 bases between. Germline assignment: CDR1 SNHLY and CDR2 FYNNEI. The CDR3 consists of 11 residues. Here the CDR3 DNA reads TGTGCCAGCAGTGAGGGCGCTGAGCAGTTCTTC. Protein: CASSEGAEQFF.

The gene calls are TRBV6-1 and TRBJ2-4; unclear D gene. Germline-derived CDR1 and CDR2 are MNHNS and SASEGT. Trimming took off 0 bases at V and 3 bases at J, with 12 bases between the two ends. This CDR3 has 16 amino acids. The DNA for the CDR3 is TGTGCCAGCAGTGAAGCAAGGGTCGGCAACAAAAACATTCAGTACTTC. Translation: CASSEARVGNKNIQYF.

The chain carries TRBV19 and TRBJ2-7; 7 bases line up with TRBD2. J was trimmed by 6 bases and V by 5 bases; bases with no gene match: 7. The CDR3 spans 13 residues. Germline lookup yields CDR1 LNHDA and CDR2 SQIVND (reference sequence). In nucleotides, the CDR3 is TGTGCCAGTAGTGCCTCGGGGGGAGGCGAGCAGTACTTC. It is translated as CASSASGGGEQYF. The entire variable domain, with the rest obtained from reference TRBV19 and TRBJ2-7, is as follows: DGGITQSPKYLFRKEGQNVTLSCEQNLNHDAMYWYRQDPGQGLRLIYYSQIVNDFQKGDIAEGYSVSREKKESFPLTVTSAQKNPTAFYLCASSASGGGEQYFGPGTRLTVT.

The CDR3 sequence is CATKNWSENTDTQYF. CDR3 coding DNA: TGTGCCACCAAAAACTGGAGCGAGAACACAGATACGCAGTATTTT. This chain joins TRBV28 and TRBJ2-3; D is undetermined. This CDR3 is 15 amino acids long. CDR1 and CDR2 from the germline V gene are MDHEN and SYDVKM. With 10 bases removed from V and 2 bases from J, the gap between germline ends came to 19 bases.

This rearrangement joins TRBV21-1 to TRBJ2-1; TRBD2, the table's D call, was not compared with the DNA. TRBV21-1 is termed a pseudogene. This CDR3 has 13 residues. The CDR3 is CAPNVGGIDEQFF. The CDR3 nucleotides are TGTGCCCCCAATGTGGGAGGCATAGATGAGCAGTTCTTC.

The CDR3 loop is CASGTGTGEDEQFF. The CDR3 DNA follows: TGTGCTAGTGGTACTGGGACAGGGGAGGATGAGCAGTTCTTC. The genes are TRBV12-5 and TRBJ2-1; 10 nucleotides line up with TRBD1. Looked up from germline, CDR1 is LGHNT and CDR2 is FRNRAP. V shed 5 bases, J shed 8 bases, and the junction held 6 bases outside the gene matches. This CDR3 is 14 amino acids long.

This clone was seen more than once but under ten times. The chain uses TRBV27 and TRBJ1-2; the match to TRBD1 covers 8 bases. Per the germline V gene, CDR1 is MNHEY and CDR2 is SMNVEV (reference sequence). The CDR3 length is 16 residues. With 5 bases clipped from V and 6 bases from J, the junction kept 14 bases outside the gene matches. CDR3 residues: CASSPGTGIVGDGYTF. CDR3 DNA: TGTGCCAGCAGTCCGGGGACAGGTATAGTAGGGGATGGCTACACCTTC.

The J gene is TRBJ2-7, the V gene TRBV23-1; a possible D gene is TRBD1 (6 bases). TRBV23-1 is an ORF, with its function uncertain. The CDR3 loop spans 14 amino acids. V was pared by 8 bases and J by 2 bases, with 16 bases between. CDR3 bases: TGCGCCAGCCTTCCCAAGACAGGTCCCTACGAGCAGTACTTC. Translation gives CASLPKTGPYEQYF.